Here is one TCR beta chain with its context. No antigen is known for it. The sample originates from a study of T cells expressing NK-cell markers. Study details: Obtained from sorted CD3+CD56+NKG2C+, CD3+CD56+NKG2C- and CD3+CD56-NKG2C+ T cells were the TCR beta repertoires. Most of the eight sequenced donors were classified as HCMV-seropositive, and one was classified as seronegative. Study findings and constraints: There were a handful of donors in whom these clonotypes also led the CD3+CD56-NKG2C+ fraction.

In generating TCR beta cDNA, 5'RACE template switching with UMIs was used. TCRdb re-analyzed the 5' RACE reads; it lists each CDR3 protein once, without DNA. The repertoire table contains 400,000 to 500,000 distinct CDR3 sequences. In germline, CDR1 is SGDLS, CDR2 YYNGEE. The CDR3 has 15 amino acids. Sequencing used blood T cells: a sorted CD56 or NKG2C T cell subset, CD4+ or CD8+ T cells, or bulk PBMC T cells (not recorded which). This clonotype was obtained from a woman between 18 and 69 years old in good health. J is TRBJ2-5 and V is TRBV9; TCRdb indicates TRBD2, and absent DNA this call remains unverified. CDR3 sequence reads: CARREERGFQETQYF.